These T cell receptor beta chains were read from a single sample in a study of cytomegalovirus exposure and HLA in healthy donors. Repertoires were generated with immunoSEQ multiplex PCR, while TCRdb's copy carries only in-frame clones and drops some. The table has 79,000 or so clones, roughly 80% seen once. The sequenced sample was PBMCs. These receptors were obtained from a woman aged 40 to 50 in good health and CMV-seropositive. CDR3s include the opening cysteine and the closing phenylalanine or tryptophan. The order of the fields is V gene, CDR3 protein.

v_call: TRBV18; cdr3_aa: CASSSPGQGNTGELFF
v_call: TRBV5-5; cdr3_aa: CASSPGPKNIQYF
v_call: TRBV28; cdr3_aa: CASGGQINYGYTF
v_call: TRBV30; cdr3_aa: CAWSSPGQGVEKLFF
v_call: TRBV7-8; cdr3_aa: CASSLGRRGATYEQYF
v_call: TRBV11-2; cdr3_aa: CASSLDYATANYEQYF
v_call: TRBV9; cdr3_aa: CASSRGNF
v_call: TRBV25-1; cdr3_aa: CASSDPGTSYGYTF
v_call: TRBV7-8; cdr3_aa: CASSSGTDTGELFF
v_call: TRBV18; cdr3_aa: CASSPGLAGLQETQYF
v_call: TRBV5-4; cdr3_aa: CASSLGGLAYEQYF
v_call: TRBV6-1; cdr3_aa: CASGYRVYEQYF
v_call: TRBV30; cdr3_aa: CAWSVGGETQYF
v_call: TRBV25-1; cdr3_aa: CASTGAGTEAFF
v_call: TRBV6-1; cdr3_aa: CASRSQISGNTIYF
v_call: TRBV30; cdr3_aa: CAWRSRAADTQYF
v_call: TRBV6-5; cdr3_aa: CASSPGQGGRTQYF
v_call: TRBV28; cdr3_aa: CASSLRYEQYF
v_call: TRBV29-1; cdr3_aa: CSATGTDILQYF
v_call: TRBV6-5; cdr3_aa: CASQEGNYGYTF
v_call: TRBV7-9; cdr3_aa: CASSLVFWDRSTFLETQYF
v_call: TRBV5-4; cdr3_aa: CASSFGLLETQYF